This T cell receptor (beta chain) was recovered during a study of blood T cells in healthy people across ages. Overall study results and limits: Diversity was estimated from one million T cells, and these estimates were considered underestimates. Shifts in expanded clonotypes may have been confounded by donor CMV status, which was unknown.

As for this clonotype: Its antigen is unknown.

A second PCR, run for about 7 to 11 cycles, used a sample-barcoded 5' primer plus a J-beta primer mix. TCRdb analysed the 5' RACE reads with MiXCR anew, one entry per CDR3 protein. The sample yields almost 1 million distinct CDR3 sequences, around 54% seen once. There were healthy Caucasian individuals from Russia, aged roughly 6 to 95, serving as donors. The sequence was collected from a woman aged 60-75 years in good health. Sequenced: blood.

This CDR3 is CASSLRLAGEDDEQFF. DNA for the CDR3: TGTGCCAGCAGCCTGAGACTAGCGGGAGAGGACGATGAGCAGTTCTTC. The rearrangement joins TRBV28 to TRBJ2-1; TRBD2 matches at 12 bases. V shed 6 bases and J 8 bases; nucleotides not matched to a gene: 11. This CDR3 contains 16 residues. Germline CDR1 and CDR2: MDHEN and SYDVKM.